These 25 T cell receptor beta chains were sequenced from one sample in a study of long-term antiretroviral therapy in people with HIV. The authors ran the immunoSEQ assay, v3.0, at survey level. TCRdb's table, derived via immunoSEQ multiplex PCR, lists solely in-frame clones and lacks some. Among about 38,000 clones, around 86% were seen once, and the ten largest hold over 5%. The specimen was unsorted PBMCs, collected 1.5 years after starting antiretroviral therapy. Receptors were obtained from a man aged 18 to 30 with HIV.

The chain employs TRBV5-4 and TRBJ2-1; 7 nucleotides line up with TRBD2. The CDR3 is made up of 14 amino acids. The J segment lost 5 bases and the V segment lost 4 bases, leaving 6 bases of the junction unmatched. Germline V lookup: CDR1 SGHNT, CDR2 YYREEE (reference sequence). Written as DNA, the CDR3 is TGTGCCAGCAGCATGACTGGACTAGACAATGAGCAGTTCTTC. It encodes CASSMTGLDNEQFF.

The gene calls are TRBV7-3 and TRBJ2-7; D remains unclear. Germline V CDR1 and CDR2: SGHTA, FQGTGA. Trimming took off 0 bases at V and 3 bases at J, with 6 bases between the two ends. CDR3 length equals 13 residues. CDR3 residues: CASSLTAYYEQYF. The CDR3 DNA follows: TGTGCCAGCAGCTTAACGGCCTACTACGAGCAGTACTTC.

The rearrangement links TRBV27 to TRBJ2-2; D is unresolved. Germline lookup yields CDR1 MNHEY and CDR2 SMNVEV (reference sequence). The CDR3 spans 15 residues. V was shortened by 2 bases and J by 2 bases, with 9 bases between the two germline ends. The chain's CDR3 is CASSLIGQNTGELFF. In nucleotides, the CDR3 is TGTGCCAGCAGTTTAATCGGGCAAAACACCGGGGAGCTGTTTTTT.

The rearrangement uses TRBV25-1 and TRBJ2-7; maybe TRBD1 (5 bases). Germline-derived CDR1 and CDR2 are MGHDK and SYGVNS. This CDR3 is 15 amino acids long. Trimming stripped 3 bases from V and 2 bases from J, with 14 bases between. Written as DNA, the CDR3 is TGTGCCAGCAGTGATGGCAGGGCCCTGACCTACGAGCAGTACTTC. Translating gives CASSDGRALTYEQYF.

CDR3 sequence: CASSQDFGGPSYNEQFF. The CDR3, as DNA: TGTGCCAGCAGCCAAGATTTTGGGGGCCCCTCCTACAATGAGCAGTTCTTC. The chain has TRBV14 and TRBJ2-1; tentatively, D is TRBD1 (6 bases). Between the trimmed V and J ends, which lost 0 bases and 0 bases, there was a span of 12 bases. The germline gives CDR1 SGHDN, CDR2 FVKESK. The CDR3 extends over 17 amino acids.

This clone has only one observation. This chain links TRBV9 with TRBJ2-1; the D is unclear. Trimming took 3 bases from V and 0 from J, leaving 7 bases between them. Germline V gene data show CDR1 as SGDLS and CDR2 as YYNGEE. CDR3 length equals 14 residues. This CDR3 is CASSGLSSYNEQFF. DNA of the CDR3: TGTGCCAGCAGCGGACTGAGCTCCTACAATGAGCAGTTCTTC.

The rearrangement joins TRBV7-2 to TRBJ2-7, with D maybe TRBD2 (6 bases). V lost 5 bases and J 2 bases, leaving 16 bases between the germline ends. The germline V gene encodes CDR1 SGHTA and CDR2 FQGNSA. This CDR3 has 15 amino acids. CDR3 in DNA: TGTGCCAGCAGCCCGGGGGTGGGAGGTACCTACGAGCAGTACTTC. This sequence encodes CASSPGVGGTYEQYF. Supplemented by reference TRBV7-2 and TRBJ2-7, the full variable domain reads GAGVSQSPSNKVTEKGKDVELRCDPISGHTALYWYRQSLGQGLEFLIYFQGNSAPDKSGLPSDRFSAERTGGSVSTLTIQRTQQEDSAVYLCASSPGVGGTYEQYFGPGTRLTVT.

This sequence joins TRBV11-2 and TRBJ2-7; perhaps TRBD1 as D (5 bases). The germline V and J ends were trimmed by 1 base and 4 bases, with 14 bases remaining between them. Germline CDR1 and CDR2: SGHAT and FQNNGV. The CDR3 loop spans 15 amino acids. For the CDR3, the DNA is TGTGCCAGCAGCTTAGTGTCAGGGTTTGGGTACGAGCAGTACTTC. This gives the protein CASSLVSGFGYEQYF.

This chain connects TRBV9 to TRBJ1-4; 8 bases are a match to TRBD1. Losses at the gene ends were 0 bases for V and 0 bases for J; bases not matched to a gene: 10. In germline, CDR1 is SGDLS, CDR2 YYNGEE. This CDR3 has 19 amino acids. The CDR3: CASSVGLWDRRTTNEKLFF. The CDR3 region has the DNA TGTGCCAGCAGCGTAGGTTTATGGGACAGGCGAACAACTAATGAAAAACTGTTTTTT.

This chain connects TRBV7-2 to TRBJ1-5, with D hard to call. The CDR3 spans 14 residues. Germline CDR1 SGHTA, CDR2 FQGNSA. Deletions cut 2 bases from V and 6 bases from J, with 11 bases between. Here the CDR3 DNA reads TGTGCCAGCAGCTTATCCACACCCAGTCAGCCCCAGCATTTT. This sequence encodes CASSLSTPSQPQHF.

This sequence joins TRBV7-2 and TRBJ2-1; D unresolved. CDR1 and CDR2 (germline): SGHTA, FQGNSA. This CDR3 region has 11 residues. The V and J ends lost 4 bases and 6 bases respectively, with 4 bases between them. The CDR3 sequence is CASSSRNEQFF. The DNA of the CDR3 is TGTGCCAGCAGCTCTCGCAATGAGCAGTTCTTC.

This clone has only a few counts. The rearrangement joins TRBV7-6 to TRBJ1-1; no definite D call. The CDR3 loop spans 16 amino acids. Germline CDR1 and CDR2: SGHVS and FNYEAQ. Trimming stripped 1 base from V and 1 base from J, with 13 bases between. The chain's CDR3 is CASSLGSQPANTEAFF. The DNA for the CDR3 is TGTGCCAGCAGCTTAGGCAGTCAGCCGGCGAACACTGAAGCTTTCTTT.

This clone has only a few counts. This sequence joins TRBV10-1 and TRBJ2-7; D unclear. The CDR3 has 11 amino acids. Trimming removed 8 bases at V and 11 bases at J, with 16 bases between. Germline V lookup: CDR1 WNHNN, CDR2 SYGVQD (reference sequence). The CDR3 is CASPILRREYF. The CDR3 DNA reads TGCGCCAGCCCTATCCTCCGCCGGGAGTACTTC.

A single count supports this clone. The chain is built from TRBV28 and TRBJ1-2, with D maybe TRBD1 (5 bases). The V gene's germline CDR1 is MDHEN and CDR2 SYDVKM. The V and J ends lost 6 bases and 7 bases respectively, with 12 bases between them. CDR3 length equals 12 residues. Here the CDR3 reads CASRNLQGGYTF. In DNA form, the CDR3 reads TGTGCCAGCAGAAACCTGCAGGGTGGCTACACCTTC.

This clone was seen a handful of times. This chain joins TRBV10-3 and TRBJ2-2, with a possible D match to TRBD2 (6 bases). The CDR3 has 15 amino acids. Germline loops: CDR1 ENHRY, CDR2 SYGVKD. V was shortened by 3 bases and J by 2 bases, with 10 bases between the two germline ends. CDR3 nucleotide sequence: TGTGCCATCAGTGATCCAGGGACTAACACCGGGGAGCTGTTTTTT. It translates to CAISDPGTNTGELFF.

The chain has TRBV7-2 and TRBJ1-5; 7 bases match TRBD1. CDR3 length: 14 residues. Per germline, CDR1 SGHTA and CDR2 FQGNSA. With V trimmed by 6 bases and J by 2 bases, 4 bases remained unmatched. The CDR3, as DNA: TGTGCCAGCAGGGACGGACAGGGCAATCAGCCCCAGCATTTT. Encoded protein: CASRDGQGNQPQHF.

The chain carries TRBV29-1 and TRBJ2-7; 8 nucleotides match TRBD1. The CDR3 has 12 amino acids. Unmatched junction bases numbered 7, after V lost 7 bases and J lost 5 bases. The V gene's germline CDR1 is SQVTM and CDR2 ANQGSEA. This chain's CDR3 is CSGLTGAHEQYF. The DNA for the CDR3 is TGCAGCGGACTGACAGGGGCCCACGAGCAGTACTTC.

The chain employs TRBV6-6 and TRBJ2-7; D possibly uses TRBD1 or TRBD2 (5 bases each). CDR1 and CDR2 (germline): MNHNY, SVGAGI (reference sequence). The CDR3 runs 13 residues. V shed 5 bases and J shed 2 bases, with 10 bases lying between them. DNA of the CDR3: TGTGCCAGCAGTCCCGGGACGACCTACGAGCAGTACTTC. Residues: CASSPGTTYEQYF.

The rearrangement links TRBV28 to TRBJ2-7; 12 bases agree with TRBD2. The CDR3 extends over 15 amino acids. Germline-derived CDR1 and CDR2 are MDHEN and SYDVKM. Trimming removed 6 bases from V and 2 bases from J; junction bases left unmatched: 5. The DNA for the CDR3 is TGTGCCAGCAGCCGCAGGACTAGCGGGACCTACGAGCAGTACTTC. The encoded protein is CASSRRTSGTYEQYF.

The chain has TRBV27 and TRBJ2-6; 7 nucleotides agree with TRBD2. The CDR3 length is 20 residues. Trimming took 3 bases from V and 1 from J; bases not matched to a gene: 15. Germline V gives CDR1 MNHEY, CDR2 SMNVEV (reference sequence). The CDR3 DNA reads TGTGCCAGCAGTTTTCTCCGGTCCGGGAGGCGTATGTCTGGGGCCAACGTCCTGACTTTC. Translating it yields CASSFLRSGRRMSGANVLTF.

The V and J genes are TRBV2 and TRBJ2-7, with D perhaps TRBD2 (6 bases). The CDR3 has 12 amino acids. Per germline, CDR1 SNHLY and CDR2 FYNNEI. V gave up 6 bases and J gave up 4 bases, with 10 bases separating them. The CDR3 DNA follows: TGTGCCAGCAGAGAGACTAGTTACGAGCAGTACTTC. Translating it yields CASRETSYEQYF.

The chain carries TRBV15 and TRBJ1-5; 9 nucleotides line up with TRBD1. The germline V gene has CDR1 LNHNV and CDR2 YYDKDF (reference sequence). This CDR3 spans 17 amino acids. The V segment lost 5 bases and the J segment 2 bases; nucleotides outside the gene matches: 10. CDR3 protein: CATSLQQGARGNQPQHF. For the CDR3, the DNA is TGTGCCACCAGCCTTCAACAGGGGGCAAGGGGCAATCAGCCCCAGCATTTT.

The chain uses TRBV5-1 and TRBJ2-3; D may be TRBD2 (6 bases). Germline lookup yields CDR1 SGHRS and CDR2 YFSETQ. Deletions cut 6 bases from V and 2 bases from J, with 16 bases between. This CDR3 contains 15 residues. The CDR3 sequence: CASNQRLGYTDTQYF. The CDR3 coding sequence is TGCGCCAGCAACCAACGACTAGGATACACAGATACGCAGTATTTT.

The V call is TRBV6-5, the J call TRBJ2-2; a weak D match, TRBD2 (6 bases). With 6 bases removed from V and 7 bases from J, the gap between germline ends came to 15 bases. The CDR3 is 14 amino acids. Germline V CDR1 and CDR2: MNHEY, SVGAGI. CDR3 coding DNA: TGTGCCAGCAGGGGGACTCGGGGCGGCGGGGAGCTGTTTTTT. Amino acids: CASRGTRGGGELFF.

The rearrangement links TRBV18 to TRBJ2-3, with D maybe TRBD1 (6 bases). This CDR3 has 15 amino acids. Germline CDR1 reads KGHSH; CDR2 reads LQKENI. V shed 2 bases and J shed 2 bases, with 11 bases lying between them. CDR3 coding DNA: TGTGCCAGCTCACCAAGACAGGTACTCACAGATACGCAGTATTTT. It translates to CASSPRQVLTDTQYF.